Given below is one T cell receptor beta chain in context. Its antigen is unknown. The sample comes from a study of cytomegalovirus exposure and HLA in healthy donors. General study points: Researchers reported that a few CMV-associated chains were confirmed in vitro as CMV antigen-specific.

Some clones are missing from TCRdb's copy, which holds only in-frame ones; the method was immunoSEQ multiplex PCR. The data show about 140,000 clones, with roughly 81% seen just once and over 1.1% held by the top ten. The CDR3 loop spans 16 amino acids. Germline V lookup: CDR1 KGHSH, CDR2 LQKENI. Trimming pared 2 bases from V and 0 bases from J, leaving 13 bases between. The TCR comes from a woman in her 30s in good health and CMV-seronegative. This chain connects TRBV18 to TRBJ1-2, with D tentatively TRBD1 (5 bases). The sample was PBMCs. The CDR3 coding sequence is TGTGCCAGCTCACCAGGAGCGGGGACCACTAACTATGGCTACACCTTC. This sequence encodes CASSPGAGTTNYGYTF. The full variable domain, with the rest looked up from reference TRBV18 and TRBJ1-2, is NAGVMQNPRHLVRRRGQEARLRCSPMKGHSHVYWYRQLPEEGLKFMVYLQKENIIDESGMPKERFSAEFPKEGPSILRIQQVVRGDSAAYFCASSPGAGTTNYGYTFGSGTRLTVV.